This T cell receptor (beta chain) appears in the sequencing data of a study of CD8+ T cells in alopecia areata. CDR3 length: 13 amino acids. V gave up 0 bases and J gave up 7 bases, with 9 bases separating them. Per germline, CDR1 SEHNR and CDR2 FQNEAQ (reference sequence). Treatment here: oral pan-JAK inhibitor, 5-10 mg twice daily. Study-wide findings and caveats: While patients received tofacitinib, many expanded lesional clones remained present in scalp and blood.

As the sequencing template, cDNA was produced by extracting RNA and reverse transcribing it. Clones were sequenced by immunoSEQ multiplex PCR, and TCRdb holds only the in-frame ones, with some missing. Of about 200,000 clones detected, 50% to 60% appear once; the ten largest clones hold over 3%. On this clone: Its antigen is unknown.

The sample here was CD4+ T cells sorted from blood, taken at week 4, from a patient treated with tofacitinib. The TCR sequence derives from a human donor with alopecia areata. The chain employs TRBV7-9 and TRBJ1-1; D not certain. The CDR3 loop is CASSLAGSREAFF. CDR3 DNA sequence: TGTGCCAGCAGCTTAGCAGGATCGCGTGAAGCTTTCTTT.